These 2 T cell receptor beta chains were sequenced from one sample in a study of Ad26.COV2.S vaccination and SARS-CoV-2 variants. Documented treatment: some 20 received Ad26.COV2.S at low or high dose, single or two shots; several received placebo; per-sample allocation not given. Samples were taken on day 63 after the first vaccine or placebo injection. Assay: immunoSEQ multiplex PCR; the TCRdb copy retains only in-frame clones and omits some. The sample shows almost 400,000 clones, 75% to 90% of them seen only once. Specimen: peripheral blood, collected in a trial of Ad26.COV2.S vaccine versus placebo. The receptor source for this set is a person between 18 and 65 years old who received the Ad26.COV2.S COVID-19 vaccine or a placebo.

This sequence joins TRBV2 and TRBJ2-2; D tentatively reads TRBD1 or TRBD2 (6 bases each). V was cut by 8 bases and J by 5 bases, with 12 bases left in between. The V gene's germline CDR1 is SNHLY and CDR2 FYNNEI. The CDR3 loop spans 13 amino acids. The CDR3 loop is CASYRGGTGELFF. The CDR3 region has the DNA TGTGCCAGCTATAGAGGGGGGACCGGGGAGCTGTTTTTT. Based on the CDR3 plus reference TRBV2 and TRBJ2-2, the full variable domain is EPEVTQTPSHQVTQMGQEVILRCVPISNHLYFYWYRQILGQKVEFLVSFYNNEISEKSEIFDDQFSVERPDGSNFTLKIRSTKLEDSAMYFCASYRGGTGELFFGEGSRLTVL.

The chain has TRBV9 and TRBJ2-1, with 7 bases aligning to TRBD2. The CDR3 has 15 residues. The V gene's germline CDR1 is SGDLS and CDR2 YYNGEE. Trimming took 3 bases from V and 1 from J; bases not matched to a gene: 4. The DNA for the CDR3 is TGTGCCAGCAGCGGCGGGAGTCGATCCTACAATGAGCAGTTCTTC. Its protein product is CASSGGSRSYNEQFF.